This T cell receptor beta chain came from a study of cytomegalovirus exposure and HLA in healthy donors. Study conclusions and caveats: Earlier findings revealed that most TCR beta V segments proved productive either about 87% or about 30% of the time. The study listed 150 to 200 cytomegalovirus-associated TCR beta chains.

60 Vbeta and 13 Jbeta primers were used in PCR. Sequencing used immunoSEQ multiplex PCR; TCRdb keeps in-frame clones, though not all of them. The table lists about 140,000 clones, more than 75% of them singletons, with 3% to 3.5% in the top ten. J gave up 5 bases and V 6 bases, and 11 bases lay outside the gene matches. This CDR3 has 15 residues. The germline gives CDR1 WNHNN, CDR2 SYGVQD (reference sequence). With respect to this clone: The target antigen is unknown. This sample includes further DNA sequences coding for the same CDR3.

V usage is TRBV10-1 and J usage is TRBJ2-5; 8 nucleotides match TRBD2. Source material: PBMCs. The clonotype originates from a man younger than 35 in good health and CMV-seropositive. CDR3 amino acids: CASSRTGGTKETQYF. For the CDR3, the DNA is TGCGCCAGCAGCCGAACGGGGGGGACTAAGGAGACCCAGTACTTC.